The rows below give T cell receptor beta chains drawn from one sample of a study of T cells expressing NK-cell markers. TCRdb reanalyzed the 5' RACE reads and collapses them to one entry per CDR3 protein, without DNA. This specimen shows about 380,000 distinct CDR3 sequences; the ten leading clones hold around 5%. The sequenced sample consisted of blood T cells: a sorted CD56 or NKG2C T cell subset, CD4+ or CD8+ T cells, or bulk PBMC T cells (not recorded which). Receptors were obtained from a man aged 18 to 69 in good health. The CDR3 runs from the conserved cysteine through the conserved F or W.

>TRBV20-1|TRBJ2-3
CSAIRVQDTQYF
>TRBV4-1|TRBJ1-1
CASSRTFAENTEAFF
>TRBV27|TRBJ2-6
CASRRDTIWGDLISGANVLTF
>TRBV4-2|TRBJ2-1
CASSQENRVNEQFF
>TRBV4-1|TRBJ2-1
CASGTGTGRSYNEQFF
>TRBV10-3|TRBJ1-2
CAISDSMKGSTF
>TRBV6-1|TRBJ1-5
CASKQEGSNQPQHF
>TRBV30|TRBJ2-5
CAWSRSLGDIKTQYF
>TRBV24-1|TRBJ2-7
CATSDFRAGEISYEQYF
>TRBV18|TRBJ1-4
CASSPEGRTAYEKLFF
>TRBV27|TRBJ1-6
CASYTTKGSSYNSPLHF
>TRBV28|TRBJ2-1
CASSVTGLGDNEQFF
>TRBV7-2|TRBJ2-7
CASSPTLQGGEQYF
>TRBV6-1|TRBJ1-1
CASRLGGLNTEAFF
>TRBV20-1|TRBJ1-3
CSARVGQGLGNTIYF
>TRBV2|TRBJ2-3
CASSRGRTDTQYF
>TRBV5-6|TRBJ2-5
CASSWIYQETQYF
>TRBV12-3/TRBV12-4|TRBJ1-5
CASSSTGAGNQPQHF
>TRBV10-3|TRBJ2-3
CAIGPEGDTQYF
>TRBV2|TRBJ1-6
CASREHRYNSPLHF
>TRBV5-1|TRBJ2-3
CASTKYVGGESSTDTQYF
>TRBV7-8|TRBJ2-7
CASSLADGKVGEQYF